This entry lists 27 T cell receptor beta chains sequenced from one sample in a study of regulatory T cells in long-lasting Graves disease. Assembly of TCR beta libraries relied on iRepertoire HTBI primers together with Arm-PCR of CDR3 regions. TCRdb recomputed calls from the multiplex PCR reads with MiXCR, one row per CDR3 protein. The sample yields about 330,000 distinct CDR3 sequences, roughly 15% seen once. The time point denotes: newly diagnosed GD, antithyroid drugs for less than 3 months. PBMC-extracted RNA yielded the TCR library. In addition, the sample was reused for a study of T cells in Graves' hyperthyroidism and ophthalmopathy.

This material consisted of peripheral blood mononuclear cells (PBMCs), taken at new diagnosis, from a patient treated with antithyroid drugs. These TCRs come from a woman aged 18-29 years with Graves disease.

In this sample, this clonotype turned up many times. The V call is TRBV20-1, the J call TRBJ2-7, with a weak D call TRBD1 (5 bases). Looked up from germline, CDR1 is DFQATT and CDR2 is SNEGSKA (reference sequence). This CDR3 is built from 15 residues. CDR3 residues: CSSGGAGSIIYEQYF. The CDR3 nucleotides are TGCAGCTCCGGTGGGGCAGGTTCCATCATTTACGAGCAGTACTTC.

The sample holds many counts of this clonotype. CDR3 protein: CASGQNLNTEAFF. CDR3 nucleotides: TGTGCCAGCGGGCAAAACTTGAACACTGAAGCTTTCTTT. V gene TRBV7-3 combines with J gene TRBJ1-1; D remains ambiguous. Trimming took off 8 bases at V and 0 bases at J, with 10 bases between the two ends. This CDR3 is 13 amino acids long. Germline assignment: CDR1 SGHTA and CDR2 FQGTGA.

This clonotype has at least ten counts. The chain links TRBV6-1 to TRBJ1-2, with 8 bases identical to TRBD1. CDR1 and CDR2 from the germline V gene are MNHNS and SASEGT. V lost 6 bases and J lost 2; bases outside the gene matches: 8. There are 15 residues in the CDR3. Written as DNA, the CDR3 is TGTGCCAGCAGGGCGACAGGGGTCAGCAACTATGGCTACACCTTC. As protein: CASRATGVSNYGYTF.

This clonotype was detected many times. The chain is built from TRBV3-1 and TRBJ1-3; D call uncertain. The germline CDR1 and CDR2 sequences are LGHDT and YNNKEL (reference sequence). This CDR3 contains 15 residues. V gave up 0 bases and J gave up 0 bases, with 6 bases separating them. The CDR3 sequence: CASSQEGNSGNTIYF. CDR3 nucleotides: TGTGCCAGCAGCCAAGAAGGGAACTCTGGAAACACCATATATTTT. Combining the CDR3 with reference TRBV3-1 and TRBJ1-3 gives the whole variable domain DTAVSQTPKYLVTQMGNDKSIKCEQNLGHDTMYWYKQDSKKFLKIMFSYNNKELIINETVPNRFSPKSPDKAHLNLHINSLELGDSAVYFCASSQEGNSGNTIYFGEGSWLTVV.

The rearrangement links TRBV12-5 to TRBJ2-5; D may match TRBD1 or TRBD2 (5 bases each). This CDR3 spans 13 amino acids. V was clipped by 1 base and J by 2 bases, with 5 bases between them. CDR1 LGHNT and CDR2 FRNRAP come from the germline V gene. The DNA for the CDR3 is TGTGCTAGTGGTTTGGGGGGGCAAGAGACCCAGTACTTC. As protein: CASGLGGQETQYF.

The CDR3 loop reads CATSDNRDEQFF. Written as DNA, the CDR3 is TGTGCCACCAGTGATAACAGGGATGAGCAGTTCTTC. The chain uses TRBV24-1 and TRBJ2-1, with D perhaps matching TRBD1 (6 bases). This CDR3 region has 12 residues. The germline V gene has CDR1 KGHDR and CDR2 SFDVKD. Trimming stripped 3 bases from V and 8 bases from J, with 7 bases between.

Turning to this clonotype: This likely traces to a read error, being one base from a far larger clone. The chain is built from TRBV11-3 and TRBJ2-7, with no clear D. CDR1 and CDR2 (germline): SGHNT, YENEEA. The CDR3 is 14 residues long. CDR3 nucleotides: TGTGCCGGCAGCTTAACCGGCGGCCACTACGAGCAGTACTTC. Residues: CAGSLTGGHYEQYF.

This chain uses TRBV6-2 or TRBV6-3 with TRBJ1-2; perhaps TRBD1 as D (6 bases). In germline, CDR1 is MNHEY, CDR2 SVGEGT. The CDR3 length is 15 residues. Trimming pared 4 bases from V and 6 bases from J, leaving 18 bases between. The CDR3 DNA is TGTGCCAGCAGTTCCATACAGGGATCGAGTGATGGCTACACCTTC. Residues: CASSSIQGSSDGYTF.

Ten or more counts support this clonotype. The V gene is TRBV5-5, the J gene TRBJ2-1; 13 nucleotides line up with TRBD2. Germline CDR1 SGHKS, CDR2 YYEKEE (reference sequence). The CDR3 consists of 19 residues. V lost 0 bases to trimming and J lost 0 bases; unmatched junction nucleotides: 6. Here the CDR3 reads CASSLGGLAGLSSYNEQFF. The CDR3 region has the DNA TGTGCCAGCAGCTTGGGGGGACTAGCGGGGTTAAGCTCCTACAATGAGCAGTTCTTC.

This clonotype showed up many times. The chain has TRBV11-2 and TRBJ2-4, with 7 nucleotides matching TRBD2. Looked up from germline, CDR1 is SGHAT and CDR2 is FQNNGV. Losses at the gene ends were 5 bases for V and 3 bases for J; bases not matched to a gene: 10. CDR3 length equals 16 residues. The CDR3 loop is CASSRTGSGGKNIQYF. CDR3 nucleotides: TGTGCCAGCAGCCGTACCGGGTCGGGGGGCAAAAACATTCAGTACTTC.

This clonotype was picked up a small number of times. The chain links TRBV19 to TRBJ1-2; 9 nucleotides align to TRBD1. Germline values: CDR1 LNHDA, CDR2 SQIVND (reference sequence). Unmatched junction bases numbered 6, after V lost 2 bases and J lost 8 bases. CDR3 size: 14 residues. The CDR3 DNA reads TGTGCCAGTAGTATAACACAGGGGGCGCGAGGCTACACCTTC. Its protein product is CASSITQGARGYTF.

The V call is TRBV12-3 or TRBV12-4, the J call TRBJ2-3; 11 bases are shared with TRBD2. The CDR3 runs 16 residues. V lost 5 bases to trimming and J lost 5 bases; unmatched junction nucleotides: 9. CDR3 protein: CASSPGLAGSIDTQYF. The CDR3 nucleotides are TGTGCCAGCAGTCCCGGACTAGCGGGTAGTATAGATACGCAGTATTTT.

This clonotype has a count of ten or more. The chain is built from TRBV6-1 and TRBJ1-5, with a tentative D call TRBD1 (5 bases). This CDR3 spans 13 amino acids. Germline assignment: CDR1 MNHNS and CDR2 SASEGT. V lost 3 bases to trimming and J lost 4 bases, with 7 bases between them. This chain's CDR3 is CASSDRENQPQHF. The CDR3 DNA is TGTGCCAGCAGTGACAGGGAAAATCAGCCCCAGCATTTT.

The gene calls are TRBV28 and TRBJ1-1; TRBD1 matches 11 bases. The V segment lost 6 bases and the J segment 8 bases; nucleotides outside the gene matches: 5. CDR1 and CDR2 (germline): MDHEN, SYDVKM. This CDR3 comprises 13 residues. DNA for the CDR3: TGTGCCAGCAGGTTGGGACAGGGGGGCGAAGCTTTCTTT. Encoded protein: CASRLGQGGEAFF.

This clonotype came up many times. V gene TRBV20-1 combines with J gene TRBJ2-1; D perhaps matches TRBD2 (7 bases). The CDR3 covers 12 residues. CDR1 DFQATT and CDR2 SNEGSKA come from the germline V gene (reference sequence). V shed 6 bases and J shed 7 bases, with 13 bases lying between them. The CDR3 sequence is CSAQRGGNEQFF. CDR3 nucleotide sequence: TGCAGTGCACAGAGGGGGGGGAATGAGCAGTTCTTC.

This clonotype has just a few counts. The rearrangement links TRBV29-1 to TRBJ1-5; 7 bases are shared with TRBD1. This CDR3 region has 16 residues. After removal of 5 bases from V and 0 bases from J, the junction contained 10 bases not matched to a gene. Germline assignment: CDR1 SQVTM and CDR2 ANQGSEA. CDR3 in DNA: TGCAGCGTTCAACAGGGGACCCCTAATAGCAATCAGCCCCAGCATTTT. Translation gives CSVQQGTPNSNQPQHF.

The chain has TRBV5-1 and TRBJ2-2; D is unresolved. V lost 1 base and J 3 bases, leaving 10 bases between the germline ends. CDR3 length equals 15 residues. Germline V gives CDR1 SGHRS, CDR2 YFSETQ. CDR3 residues: CASSLSTPDTGELFF. The CDR3 nucleotides read TGCGCCAGCAGCTTGTCCACCCCGGACACCGGGGAGCTGTTTTTT.

This clonotype was picked up many times. This rearrangement joins TRBV20-1 to TRBJ2-3; D is uncertain. This CDR3 has 14 residues. Trimming took 3 bases from V and 5 from J, leaving 15 bases between them. Germline lookup yields CDR1 DFQATT and CDR2 SNEGSKA (reference sequence). The CDR3 protein is CSARSTSLGDTQYF. Here the CDR3 DNA reads TGCAGTGCTAGGTCTACCAGTTTAGGAGATACGCAGTATTTT.

Ten or more counts support this clonotype. V gene TRBV12-3 or TRBV12-4 combines with J gene TRBJ2-1, with 11 bases aligning to TRBD2. The CDR3 spans 15 residues. With 7 bases clipped from V and 9 bases from J, the junction kept 11 bases outside the gene matches. The CDR3, as DNA: TGTGCCAGCATTGCGCGGATTGGGACTAGCGGTGAGCAGTTCTTC. Its protein is CASIARIGTSGEQFF.

This clonotype was seen ten or more times. V and J are TRBV2 and TRBJ2-7; no definite D call. This CDR3 comprises 12 residues. The ends were cut back, 3 bases at V and 7 bases at J, with 10 bases in the middle. Germline V CDR1 and CDR2: SNHLY, FYNNEI. The CDR3 is CASSDLVREQYF. The CDR3 coding sequence is TGTGCCAGCAGTGATTTAGTTAGGGAGCAGTACTTC.

Ten or more counts support this clonotype. V gene TRBV5-6 combines with J gene TRBJ2-7; 11 nucleotides agree with TRBD2. The germline gives CDR1 SGHDT, CDR2 YYEEEE. CDR3 size: 16 residues. The V segment lost 2 bases and the J segment 0 bases; nucleotides outside the gene matches: 4. DNA for the CDR3: TGTGCCAGCAGCTTCCTGACTAGCGGGGCCTCCTACGAGCAGTACTTC. It encodes CASSFLTSGASYEQYF.

The V gene is TRBV11-2, the J gene TRBJ1-1; D gene unclear. The length of the CDR3 is 13 residues. Trimming left V 0 bases short and J 4 bases short, with 6 bases between. The germline V gene encodes CDR1 SGHAT and CDR2 FQNNGV. The CDR3 coding sequence is TGTGCCAGCAGCTTAGAATGGGGCACTGAAGCTTTCTTT. Its translation: CASSLEWGTEAFF.

This clonotype was detected only a few times. V usage is TRBV12-3 or TRBV12-4 and J usage is TRBJ2-7; D assignment may be TRBD1 or TRBD2 (5 bases each). The CDR3 contains 14 residues. V lost 3 bases to trimming and J lost 5 bases, with 14 bases between them. CDR3 sequence reads: CASSLGTAPNEQYF. CDR3 bases: TGTGCCAGCAGTTTGGGGACGGCTCCTAACGAGCAGTACTTC.

V is TRBV20-1 and J is TRBJ2-1; 12 nucleotides agree with TRBD2. Germline V gene data show CDR1 as DFQATT and CDR2 as SNEGSKA (reference sequence). V shed 5 bases and J 8 bases; nucleotides not matched to a gene: 7. CDR3 length: 14 residues. CDR3: CSAASGRGGDEQFF. Here the CDR3 DNA reads TGCAGTGCTGCTAGCGGGAGGGGTGGAGATGAGCAGTTCTTC.

Ten or more counts support this clonotype. V and J are TRBV11-1 and TRBJ1-1, with no clear D. Germline V lookup: CDR1 SGHAT, CDR2 FQDESV (reference sequence). Trimming took 2 bases from V and 0 from J, leaving 10 bases between them. The CDR3 runs 15 residues. The CDR3 DNA sequence: TGTGCCAGCAGCTTACGGTTACAGTTGAACACTGAAGCTTTCTTT. This codes for CASSLRLQLNTEAFF.

This clonotype was seen many times. This CDR3 reads CASSPEPGSPGTEAFF. CDR3 sequence (DNA): TGTGCCAGCAGCCCTGAACCGGGCAGCCCAGGGACTGAAGCTTTCTTT. This chain joins TRBV9 and TRBJ1-1; possible D gene TRBD1, 5 bases. The CDR3 is 16 amino acids. Germline lookup yields CDR1 SGDLS and CDR2 YYNGEE. Trimming took off 4 bases at V and 5 bases at J, with 21 bases between the two ends.

This clonotype was counted ten times or more. V is TRBV30 and J is TRBJ1-1; D is undetermined. Germline V lookup: CDR1 GTSNPN, CDR2 SVGIG (reference sequence). With 6 bases removed from V and 4 bases from J, the gap between germline ends came to 15 bases. The CDR3 consists of 13 residues. The CDR3 loop reads CACQIGLGTEAFF. CDR3 in DNA: TGTGCCTGCCAAATAGGGCTCGGCACTGAAGCTTTCTTT.